A single sample gave rise to the 13 T cell receptor beta chains below, sequenced in a study of CD8 T cells in ankylosing spondylitis. MiXCR, applied by TCRdb to the 5' RACE reads, yields one record per CDR3 protein. The sample includes about 800,000 distinct CDR3 sequences, approximately 12% seen only once; the top ten take roughly 0.51%. These receptors' targets are unknown. Findings of the study overall: Ankylosing spondylitis blood seemed to carry a telltale TCR beta motif made of eight or nine highly homologous variants.

Input material: blood, either unsorted or a sorted T cell fraction (not recorded which). These receptors came from a male donor with ankylosing spondylitis.

This clonotype occurred a few times. The rearrangement joins TRBV20-1 to TRBJ1-4; D uncertain. CDR1 is DFQATT and CDR2 is SNEGSKA in the germline V gene (reference sequence). V was cut by 3 bases and J by 4 bases, with 18 bases left in between. The CDR3 extends over 16 amino acids. The CDR3 region is CSASVEAQPFNEKLFF. CDR3 nucleotides: TGCAGTGCTAGTGTTGAGGCACAGCCCTTTAATGAAAAACTGTTTTTT.

This clonotype has ten or more counts. The chain couples TRBV10-2 to TRBJ1-2, with 7 bases aligning to TRBD1. The CDR3 has 14 residues. Unmatched junction bases numbered 6, after V lost 5 bases and J lost 3 bases. Germline CDR1 is WSHSY and CDR2 is SAAADI. The CDR3 DNA is TGCGCCAGCAGTCCCGACAGGGCCTACTATGGCTACACCTTC. Translating gives CASSPDRAYYGYTF.

This clonotype was seen just once. The V call is TRBV7-9, the J call TRBJ1-2, with D uncertain. This CDR3 comprises 14 residues. Germline V gene data show CDR1 as SEHNR and CDR2 as FQNEAQ (reference sequence). V lost 5 bases and J lost 1, with 11 bases in between. The CDR3 DNA is TGTGCCAGCAGCCCGGTGGTAGTTAACTATGGCTACACCTTC. Protein product: CASSPVVVNYGYTF.

The V and J genes are TRBV7-2 and TRBJ2-1; the D is unclear. The CDR3 contains 14 residues. Germline CDR1 is SGHTA and CDR2 is FQGNSA. The V end was cut by 3 bases, the J end by 2 bases, with 8 bases between. CDR3 in DNA: TGTGCCAGCAGCTTTGATAACGCCTACAATGAGCAGTTCTTC. Translation gives CASSFDNAYNEQFF.

The V gene is TRBV12-3 or TRBV12-4, the J gene TRBJ1-1, with TRBD1 as a possible D gene (6 bases). The CDR3 is 14 residues long. V lost 6 bases, J lost 5 bases, and 16 bases lay in between. The chain's CDR3 is CASSYRAESTEAFF. Here the CDR3 DNA reads TGTGCCAGCAGCTACAGGGCTGAGTCGACTGAAGCTTTCTTT.

The rearrangement uses TRBV20-1 and TRBJ2-3; TRBD2 agrees at 11 bases. J lost 1 base, V lost 3 bases, and 3 bases had no gene match. Germline loops: CDR1 DFQATT, CDR2 SNEGSKA (reference sequence). CDR3 size: 15 residues. CDR3 region: CSARILAGGTDTQYF. In nucleotides, the CDR3 is TGCAGTGCTAGGATACTAGCGGGAGGCACAGATACGCAGTATTTT.

The chain links TRBV6-2 or TRBV6-3 to TRBJ2-1; TRBD2 matches 10 bases. CDR3 length equals 17 residues. Trimming at V came to 5 bases and at J to 3 bases, leaving 10 bases not matched to a gene. CDR1 is MNHEY, CDR2 SVGEGT, per germline. The CDR3 region has the DNA TGTGCCAGCAGTCACCCGCGGACTAGCGGAGTCTACAATGAGCAGTTCTTC. It encodes CASSHPRTSGVYNEQFF.

This clonotype appeared once. V and J are TRBV10-3 and TRBJ1-2; D unresolved. The V end lost 2 bases, the J end lost 4 bases, and 8 bases lay between the germline ends. CDR1 is ENHRY, CDR2 SYGVKD, per germline. The CDR3 runs to 13 residues. Here the CDR3 reads CAISEIGSYGYTF. Here the CDR3 DNA reads TGTGCCATCAGTGAGATAGGGTCCTATGGCTACACCTTC.

Comments on this clonotype: Since no conserved phenylalanine or tryptophan closes the CDR3, a read error is the likely cause. The chain joins TRBV20-1 to TRBJ2-3, with TRBD2 identical over 7 bases. Germline CDR1 is DFQATT and CDR2 is SNEGSKA (reference sequence). The CDR3 is 13 amino acids. V lost 6 bases, J lost 1 base, and 4 bases stayed unmatched. The CDR3 region is CSAILAGTDTQYI. The CDR3, as DNA: TGCAGTGCCATTCTAGCGGGCACAGATACGCAGTATATT.

The rearrangement joins TRBV7-3 to TRBJ1-2; TRBD1 aligns across 7 bases. This CDR3 has 14 amino acids. V gave up 1 base and J gave up 6 bases; unmatched junction bases: 5. Germline V gene sequence: CDR1 SGHTA, CDR2 FQGTGA. The CDR3 loop is CASSLSTGEDGYTF. CDR3 sequence (DNA): TGTGCCAGCAGCTTAAGCACAGGGGAAGATGGCTACACCTTC. Based on the CDR3 plus reference TRBV7-3 and TRBJ1-2, the full variable domain is GAGVSQTPSNKVTEKGKYVELRCDPISGHTALYWYRQSLGQGPEFLIYFQGTGAADDSGLPNDRFFAVRPEGSVSTLKIQRTERGDSAVYLCASSLSTGEDGYTFGSGTRLTVV.

V is TRBV27 and J is TRBJ2-7; no clear D gene. The V gene lost 3 bases and the J gene lost 5 bases, with 14 bases spanning the gap. Germline values: CDR1 MNHEY, CDR2 SMNVEV (reference sequence). This CDR3 has 14 amino acids. CDR3 nucleotide sequence: TGTGCCAGCAGTTTGCTACCCTTCTCTCACGAGCAGTACTTC. Its protein product is CASSLLPFSHEQYF.

In this sample, this clonotype turned up many times. This chain links TRBV7-9 with TRBJ1-2, with 7 bases lining up with TRBD1. The CDR3 is made up of 15 amino acids. The V gene's germline CDR1 is SEHNR and CDR2 FQNEAQ (reference sequence). V lost 3 bases, J lost 2 bases, and 6 bases stayed unmatched. This CDR3 is CASSFYQGGNYGYTF. The CDR3 nucleotides are TGTGCCAGCAGCTTTTACCAGGGGGGAAACTATGGCTACACCTTC.

This clonotype was seen a handful of times. This chain joins TRBV28 and TRBJ2-2, with D perhaps TRBD2 (5 bases). V lost 6 bases and J lost 4, with 18 bases in between. CDR3 length: 16 amino acids. The germline CDR1 and CDR2 sequences are MDHEN and SYDVKM. Here the CDR3 reads CASSPILDWGTGELFF. CDR3 nucleotides: TGTGCCAGCAGCCCTATTCTGGACTGGGGCACCGGGGAGCTGTTTTTT.